This T cell receptor beta chain was captured in a study of shared clonotypes between healthy human individuals. Broader study findings: Among the subsets, naive ones generally showed larger estimated richness than memory ones.

Of note for this clone: Its matching antigen is unknown.

TCRdb's copy holds only in-frame clones and misses some; the assay was immunoSEQ multiplex PCR. The table records around 720,000 clones, less than 80% of them present only once. The germline CDR1 and CDR2 sequences are MDHEN and SYDVKM. The J segment lost 7 bases and the V segment lost 4 bases, leaving 9 bases of the junction unmatched. The CDR3 has 15 amino acids. The specimen sequenced was memory CD4+ T cells sorted from blood. Documented subset: CD45RA-negative fraction. The J gene is TRBJ2-1, the V gene TRBV28; 8 nucleotides line up with TRBD1. The receptor was derived from a woman in her twenties or thirties in good health. For the CDR3, the DNA is TGTGCCAGCAGTTCCCATGACAGGGGTAGTAATGAGCAGTTCTTC. It is translated as CASSSHDRGSNEQFF.